This TCR beta chain was documented in a study of T cells expressing NK-cell markers. Study information: Cells sorted as CD3+CD56+NKG2C+, CD3+CD56+NKG2C- and CD3+CD56-NKG2C+ T cells supplied the TCR beta repertoires. Out of eight donors sequenced, seven tested HCMV-seropositive and the remaining one seronegative.

The CDR3 extends over 15 amino acids. The V gene's germline CDR1 is SGHVS and CDR2 FQNEAQ. Study-wide findings and caveats: The study did not resolve the HCMV specificity of expanded NKG2C+ T cell clones. Of the CD8+ T cell pool in about 6 donors, about 1.0-8% was accounted for by dominant NKG2C+ clonotypes.

TCRdb processed the 5' RACE reads again and assigns one entry to each CDR3 protein, with no DNA. The sample has fewer than 550,000 distinct CDR3 sequences; the top ten hold over 1.3%. On this clonotype: The antigen remains unidentified.

Sequencing was done on a sample of blood T cells: a sorted CD56 or NKG2C T cell subset, CD4+ or CD8+ T cells, or bulk PBMC T cells (not recorded which). The chain carries TRBV7-8 and TRBJ1-6; TCRdb's D call of TRBD1 is untestable without DNA. The receptor's source is a woman aged 45-65 years in good health. CDR3 amino acids: CASSLQRQGNSPLHF.